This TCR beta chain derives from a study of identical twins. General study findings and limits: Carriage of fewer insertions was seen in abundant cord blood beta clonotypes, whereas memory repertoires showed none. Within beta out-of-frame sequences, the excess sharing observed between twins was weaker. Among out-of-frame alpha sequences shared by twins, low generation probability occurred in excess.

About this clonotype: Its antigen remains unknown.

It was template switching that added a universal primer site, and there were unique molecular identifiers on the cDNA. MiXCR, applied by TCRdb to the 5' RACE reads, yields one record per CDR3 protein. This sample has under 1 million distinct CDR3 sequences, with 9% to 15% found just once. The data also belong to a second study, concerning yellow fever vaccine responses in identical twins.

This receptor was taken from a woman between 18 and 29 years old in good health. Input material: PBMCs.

In nucleotides, the CDR3 is TGTGCCAGTAGTGATACAGGGCTCTATGGCTACACCTTC. Its protein is CASSDTGLYGYTF. The rearrangement uses TRBV19 and TRBJ1-2, with a possible D match to TRBD1 (6 bases). Per germline, CDR1 LNHDA and CDR2 SQIVND (reference sequence). With 5 bases removed from V and 4 bases from J, the gap between germline ends came to 11 bases. The CDR3 consists of 13 residues.